The TCR beta chain described here comes from a study of T cells in localized non-small cell lung cancer. Whole-study findings and limits: Uninvolved nearby lung showed the greatest T cell clonality, exceeding that found in tumor. A single tumor region was sequenced, leaving heterogeneity possible.

In its sample, this clone was seen a few times. Its antigen remains unknown. Clones were sequenced by immunoSEQ multiplex PCR, and TCRdb holds only the in-frame ones, with some missing. The sample carries 1,200 to 1,500 clones, over 20% recorded once. The sequence was obtained from a male donor older than 55 with stage II squamous cell lung carcinoma. The material was normal lung tissue next to the tumor, obtained before any cancer treatment.

The CDR3 DNA follows: TGTGCCAGCAGCTTAAGCAGCTCCCAAGAGACCCAGTACTTC. It encodes CASSLSSSQETQYF. V is TRBV11-3 and J is TRBJ2-5; D is unclear. The CDR3 extends over 14 amino acids. Per germline, CDR1 SGHNT and CDR2 YENEEA. The V gene lost 2 bases and the J gene lost 1 base, with 8 bases spanning the gap.